The sequence of this T cell receptor beta chain was determined in a study of blood T cell repertoires in COVID-19 (TCRdb year 2020). Study-wide context: Samples covering the acute and convalescent phases of COVID-19 were provided by collaborators in the United States, Italy and Spain. The material from the prospective study consisted of cDNA or gDNA derived from T cells, B-cell-depleted T cells, or PBMCs. The dataset comprised deeply sampled blood TCRbeta repertoires from subjects exposed to, actively infected with, or recovered from COVID-19. A freely available public database, intended as a resource for researchers studying the immune response to SARS-CoV-2, is where the repertoires were released. Samples came from the ongoing ImmuneRACE study (first 160 participants) plus 1,254 subjects from 6 global collaborators. A de-identified subject ID, COVID-19 status, age in years and sex were almost always included in the sample metadata. Where available, HLA class I and class II types were obtained from metadata supplied by the sample provider rather than from assay-based typing. Points the paper makes about the study in general: The quantity of clinical and demographic metadata differed by source and by participant and was supplied without curation.

From its cysteine to its phenylalanine, the CDR3 spans 17 amino acids. The retained sequence is limited to the CDR3, 51 bases, with the frame set at the first base. Ends trimmed: V by 2 bases, J by 3 bases; bases unmatched to a gene: 9. Taken from the germline V gene (reference sequence), the CDR1 and CDR2 loops are GTSNPN and SVGIG. TCRbeta CDR3 regions were amplified from genomic DNA using the immunoSEQ Assay, a bias-controlled multiplex PCR. In the paper's pipeline: Within the assay, amplification of reference gene primers was used to estimate how many nucleated cells each sample contained. To quantify the absolute abundance of each unique TCRbeta CDR3 rearrangement, sequence reads were collapsed and filtered. For each sample, productive Simpson clonality was calculated as the square root of Simpson's diversity index over productive rearrangements. As stored in TCRdb, this immuneACCESS dataset retains in-frame rearrangements with V and J assigned. A fraction of the clones does not appear; measured against another copy, unresolved V genes explain less than half of the discrepancy, and the remainder lacks a known reason. The V and J calls and clone size come from that table; D and trimming were worked out from the DNA. This sample gives several thousand clones in total; 70% to 90% of them show up just once. The top ten clonotypes cover 5.5% to 8.5% of the sample.

This clone is a singleton in its sample. What this receptor recognizes is not known. No base qualities exist here, and no much larger clone lies one base off it. Whole blood was collected in K2EDTA tubes by collaborating institutions according to the institutions' own protocols. For TCRbeta analysis, collaborators shipped samples in one of three forms: frozen whole blood, isolated PBMCs, or DNA extracted from either of those sample types. The rearrangement joined TRBV30 to TRBJ2-2; 10 bases in between match TRBD2. The source is a woman aged 50 to 60 with active or convalescent COVID-19. The sample comprised peripheral blood. The sequenced DNA: TGTGCCTGGAGTCGCCTAGCGGGAGTTACGGACACCGGGGAGCTGTTTTTT. The translation is CAWSRLAGVTDTGELFF.